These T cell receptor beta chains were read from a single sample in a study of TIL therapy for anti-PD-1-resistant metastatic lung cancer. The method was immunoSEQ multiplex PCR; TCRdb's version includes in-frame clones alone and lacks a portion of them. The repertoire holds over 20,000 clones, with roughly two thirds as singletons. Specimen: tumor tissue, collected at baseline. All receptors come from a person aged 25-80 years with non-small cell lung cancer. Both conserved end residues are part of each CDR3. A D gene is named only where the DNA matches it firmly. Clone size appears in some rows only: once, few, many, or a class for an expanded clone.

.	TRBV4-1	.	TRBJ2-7	TGCGCCAGCAGCCGTAGGGACCCGGGCTCCGAGCAGTACTTC	CASSRRDPGSEQYF
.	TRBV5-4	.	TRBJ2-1	TGTGCCAGCAGCTACGGAGGGACTCGGAATGAGCAGTTCTTC	CASSYGGTRNEQFF
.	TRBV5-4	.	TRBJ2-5	TGTGCCAGCAGCTTGACAGGGTCACAAGAGACCCAGTACTTC	CASSLTGSQETQYF
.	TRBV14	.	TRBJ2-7	TGTGCCAGCAGCCACATCAAAACCGGTCAGGGTAGGCGCGAGCAGTACTTC	CASSHIKTGQGRREQYF
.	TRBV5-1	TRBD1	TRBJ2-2	TGCGCCAGCAGCTCAACAGGGGGCGCGAACACCGGGGAGCTGTTTTTT	CASSSTGGANTGELFF
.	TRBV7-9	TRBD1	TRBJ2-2	TGTGCCAGCAGCGTACAACAGGGGTTTGGAGAGCTGTTTTTT	CASSVQQGFGELFF
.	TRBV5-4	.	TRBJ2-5	TGTGCCAGCAGCTTGGATGGGGGTCAAGAGACCCAGTACTTC	CASSLDGGQETQYF
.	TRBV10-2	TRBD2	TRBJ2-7	TGCGCCAGCAGTGAGGCTAGCGGGGGGCCAGCCTACGAGCAGTACTTC	CASSEASGGPAYEQYF
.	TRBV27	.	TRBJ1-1	TGTGTGTCCCCAGGGAACGGCTGCCCAAACACTGAAGCTTTCTTT	CVSPGNGCPNTEAFF
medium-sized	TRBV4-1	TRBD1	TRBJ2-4	TGCGCCAGCAGCCAAGATGTTGGACAGGGGGCAGGAGCCAAAAACATTCAGTACTTC	CASSQDVGQGAGAKNIQYF
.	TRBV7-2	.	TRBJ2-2	TGTGCCAGCAGCGCCTCAGGTTTAAATGCCGGGGAGCTGTTTTTT	CASSASGLNAGELFF
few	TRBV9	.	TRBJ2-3	TGTGCCAGTACCCCTAGTGAGGGGATAGGAGATACGCAGTATTTT	CASTPSEGIGDTQYF
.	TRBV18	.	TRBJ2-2	TGTGCCAGCTCACCGACAACAGCCGACACCGGGGAGCTGTTTTTT	CASSPTTADTGELFF
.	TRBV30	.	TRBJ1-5	TGTGCCTGGGGGATCAGGGACAATCAGCCCCAGCATTTT	CAWGIRDNQPQHF
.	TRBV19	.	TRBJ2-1	TGTGCCAGTAGTATAGGGCCCCTCACTGAGCAGTTCTTC	CASSIGPLTEQFF
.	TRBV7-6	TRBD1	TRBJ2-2	TGTGCCAGCGGGGGACAGCTCCGATCAGCGAACACCGGGGAGCTGTTTTTT	CASGGQLRSANTGELFF
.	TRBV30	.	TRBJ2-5	TGTGCCTGGAGTGAATACAGGGACGCGACCCAGTACTTC	CAWSEYRDATQYF
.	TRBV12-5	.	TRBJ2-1	TGTGCTAGTGGTTTGGTATGGTCCCCCTACAATGAGCAGTTCTTC	CASGLVWSPYNEQFF
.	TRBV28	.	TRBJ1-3	TGTGCCAGCAGTCCTACAGGGAGGGACACCATATATTTT	CASSPTGRDTIYF
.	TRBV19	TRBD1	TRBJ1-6	TGTGCCAGTAGTAAGAGCCGACAGGGGGGGTCCACAGAGCCGAATTCACCCCTCCACTTT	CASSKSRQGGSTEPNSPLHF
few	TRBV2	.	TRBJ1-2	TGTGCCAGCTTGGCAGACTATGGCTACACCTTC	CASLADYGYTF
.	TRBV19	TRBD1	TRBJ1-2	TGTGCCAGTAGTACGGGCAGGGGGGACTATGGCTACACCTTC	CASSTGRGDYGYTF
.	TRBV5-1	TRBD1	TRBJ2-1	TGCGCCAGCAGCTTGACCGGGACAGGGGCGGGTGAGCAGTTCTTC	CASSLTGTGAGEQFF
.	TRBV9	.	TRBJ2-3	TGTGCCAGCAGCGTATTTTCGGTCACAGATACGCAGTATTTT	CASSVFSVTDTQYF
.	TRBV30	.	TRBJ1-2	TGTGCCTGGAGTGCTGCCAGTGACTATGGCTACACCTTC	CAWSAASDYGYTF
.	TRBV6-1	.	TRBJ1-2	TGTGCCAGCAGTTGGGGCCAGGGATCGGATGGCTACACCTTC	CASSWGQGSDGYTF
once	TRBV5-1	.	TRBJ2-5	TGCGCCAGCAGCCCCCGGGACCATCTGCAAGAGACCCAGTACTTC	CASSPRDHLQETQYF
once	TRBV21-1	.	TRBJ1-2	TGTGCCAGCAGCCCCCGTCGGGGTACGGGTAACTATGGCTACACCTTC	CASSPRRGTGNYGYTF
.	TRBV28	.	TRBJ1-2	TGTGCCAGCAGCCCCGGGCGGTCTAGTAACTATGGCTACACCTTC	CASSPGRSSNYGYTF
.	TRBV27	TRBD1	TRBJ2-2	TGTGCCAGCAGTAGGACAGGGGGTGTCACCGGGGAGCTGTTTTTT	CASSRTGGVTGELFF
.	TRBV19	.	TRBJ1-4	TGTGCCAGTAGTATGGGGTGGACTAATGAAAAACTGTTTTTT	CASSMGWTNEKLFF
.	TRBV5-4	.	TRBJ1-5	TGTGCCAGCAGCTTGGCCGGGGGGGGGAACAATCAGCCCCAGCATTTT	CASSLAGGGNNQPQHF
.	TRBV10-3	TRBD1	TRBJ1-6	TGTGCCATCAGTGAGTCGCCCCACAGGGGGCGGAATTCACCCCTCCACTTT	CAISESPHRGRNSPLHF
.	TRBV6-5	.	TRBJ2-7	TGTGCCAGCAGGGGGAGGGGGGGGGCATCCTACGAGCAGTACTTC	CASRGRGGASYEQYF
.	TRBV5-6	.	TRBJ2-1	TGTGCCAGCAGCCTTACCAGGGGAAATGAGCAGTTCTTC	CASSLTRGNEQFF
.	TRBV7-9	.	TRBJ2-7	TGTGCCAGCAGCTTGCAAGAGGCCTACGAGCAGTACTTC	CASSLQEAYEQYF
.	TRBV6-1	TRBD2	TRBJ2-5	TGCACCGGGGGGAGCAGGTCGAATTTTGAGACCCAGTACTTC	CTGGSRSNFETQYF
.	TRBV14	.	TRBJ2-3	TGTGCCAGCAGTACCCCCACACCGGACCAGGCAGATACGCAGTATTTT	CASSTPTPDQADTQYF
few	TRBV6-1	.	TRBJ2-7	TGTGCCAGCATCCCTCACTCTTCCTACGAGCAGTACTTC	CASIPHSSYEQYF
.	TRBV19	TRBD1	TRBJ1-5	TGTGCCAGTGGGGACAGGCCGAGGCCCCAGCATTTT	CASGDRPRPQHF
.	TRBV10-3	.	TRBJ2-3	TGTGCCATCAGTGATGGAATAGGCCCAGATACGCAGTATTTT	CAISDGIGPDTQYF
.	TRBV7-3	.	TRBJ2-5	TGTGCCAGCAGCCCAAGCCCCACAGGGACCCAGTACTTC	CASSPSPTGTQYF
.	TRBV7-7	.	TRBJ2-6	TGTGCCAGCAGCCTTCTAGTGCCACAAAGTCGGGCCAACGTCCTGACTTTC	CASSLLVPQSRANVLTF
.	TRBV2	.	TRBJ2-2	TGTGCCAGCAGTGAAGCGGGACTGAACACCGGGGAGCTGTTTTTT	CASSEAGLNTGELFF
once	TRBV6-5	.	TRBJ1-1	TGTGCCAGCAGTTACTCGACCGGGAGCACTGAAGCTTTCTTT	CASSYSTGSTEAFF
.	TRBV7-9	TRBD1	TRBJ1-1	TGTGCCAGCAGTGGGACAGCATTCACTGAAGCTTTCTTT	CASSGTAFTEAFF
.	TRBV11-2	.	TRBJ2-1	TGTGCCAGCAGCTTAGGTGGTCTAGGTAATGGTGAGCAGTTCTTC	CASSLGGLGNGEQFF
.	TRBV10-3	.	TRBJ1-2	TGTGCCATCAGTGAGCCCTGGGGGCTGTGGGGCTACACCTTC	CAISEPWGLWGYTF
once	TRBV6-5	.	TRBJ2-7	TGTGCCAGCAGTTTGACAGGCTACGAGCAGTACTTC	CASSLTGYEQYF
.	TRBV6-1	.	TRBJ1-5	TGTGCCAGCGGTGAGGGGGAAAATCAGCCCCAGCATTTT	CASGEGENQPQHF
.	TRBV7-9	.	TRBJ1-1	TGTGCCAGCAGCCCAGGATGGGGGAATCGTACTGAAGCTTTCTTT	CASSPGWGNRTEAFF
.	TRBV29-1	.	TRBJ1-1	TGCAGCGTGGAGCGAGGGGGGATGAACACTGAAGCTTTCTTT	CSVERGGMNTEAFF
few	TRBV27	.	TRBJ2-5	TGTGCCAGCAGTTTAGGGCTGGTCGGGACCCAGTACTTC	CASSLGLVGTQYF
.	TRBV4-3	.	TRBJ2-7	TGCGCCAGCAGCCAAGGGTGGGGGTCACCACCCTCCTACGAGCAGTACTTC	CASSQGWGSPPSYEQYF
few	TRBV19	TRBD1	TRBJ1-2	TGTGCCAGTATCCCGGGACAGGGTCACGGCTACACCTTC	CASIPGQGHGYTF
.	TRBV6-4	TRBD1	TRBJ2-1	TGTGCCAGCAGTGCAGACAGGGGCACGTACAATGAGCAGTTCTTC	CASSADRGTYNEQFF
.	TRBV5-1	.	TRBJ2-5	TGCGCCAGCAGCGCGGGAACGGGGCGGGAGACCCAGTACTTC	CASSAGTGRETQYF
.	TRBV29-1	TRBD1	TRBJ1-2	TGCAGCGTTGAAGACAGGGGGCGTTACTATGGCTACACCTTC	CSVEDRGRYYGYTF